Listed here is a single T cell receptor beta chain. Its antigen is unidentified. The data were obtained in a study of shared clonotypes between healthy human individuals. Study-wide context: Per donor, three plates held CD4 naive cells, three held CD4 memory, two held CD8 naive and one held CD8 memory. Study-wide results and caveats: Among the subsets, naive ones generally showed larger estimated richness than memory ones. Rarefaction gave evidence that sorted-subset sequencing remained incomplete despite large depth.

Germline assignment: CDR1 MDHEN and CDR2 SYDVKM. The length of the CDR3 is 14 residues. The ends were cut back, 4 bases at V and 11 bases at J, with 20 bases in the middle. Assay: immunoSEQ multiplex PCR; the TCRdb copy retains only in-frame clones and omits some. Found here are about 2.4 million clones, approximately 94% of them singletons; the top ten hold approximately 0.37%. The sequenced material came from naive CD4+ T cells from PBMCs. Noted subset: CD45RA+ positively selected. The receptor comes from a man between 18 and 29 years old in good health. Some clones in this sample may be carry-over from other donors' samples. The chain links TRBV28 to TRBJ1-1, with D possibly TRBD1 on 5 matching bases. In DNA, the CDR3 is TGTGCCAGCAGTTGGGACCGACAGAAGGGAAGGGCTTTCTTT. Translating it yields CASSWDRQKGRAFF.